This T cell receptor (beta chain) was retrieved from a study of blood T cell repertoires in COVID-19. In the study overall: There were acute and convalescent COVID-19 samples, and they came from the United States, Italy and Spain. The cDNA or gDNA used as material had been derived from T cells, B-cell-depleted T cells, or PBMCs.

Germline loops: CDR1 LNHDA, CDR2 SQIVND (reference sequence). V was pared by 1 base and J by 3 bases, with 9 bases of the junction left unmatched. This CDR3 region has 18 residues. Authors' methods: Amplified reference gene primers provided the basis for estimating nucleated cell counts. Sequencing used immunoSEQ multiplex PCR; TCRdb keeps in-frame clones, though not all of them. V and J calls and clone size are those listed in that table; D and trimming were worked out from the DNA. The data hold about 140,000 clones, with approximately 88% observed a single time. The sequenced material came from peripheral blood. The clonotype comes from a man aged 65 to 79 with acute or convalescent COVID-19. The genes are TRBV19 and TRBJ2-3; TRBD2 agrees at 11 bases. CDR3 nucleotide sequence: TGTGCCAGTAGTATAGCCCCTCTAGCGGGAGGTAGGACAGATACGCAGTATTTT. Its protein product is CASSIAPLAGGRTDTQYF.